Listed here are 26 T cell receptor beta chains from one sample, sequenced in a study of blood T cell repertoires in COVID-19. Profiled with immunoSEQ multiplex PCR; TCRdb holds only in-frame clones, not every one. The sample carries hundreds of thousands of clones, roughly nine tenths recorded once. Sequencing was done on a sample of PBMCs or T cells enriched from blood (not recorded which). These receptors all stem from a man younger than 30 who had recovered from COVID-19.

V usage is TRBV5-4 and J usage is TRBJ2-1, with TRBD1 matching over 7 bases. The CDR3 totals 15 residues. The germline gives CDR1 SGHNT, CDR2 YYREEE (reference sequence). The J segment lost 4 bases and the V segment lost 2 bases, leaving 6 bases of the junction unmatched. CDR3 amino acids: CASSFSQGRYNEQFF. DNA for the CDR3: TGTGCCAGCAGCTTTTCACAGGGGAGATACAATGAGCAGTTCTTC.

The chain links TRBV18 to TRBJ1-2; D unresolved. Trimming stripped 0 bases from V and 1 base from J, with 12 bases between. The CDR3 length is 16 residues. Germline V gene data show CDR1 as KGHSH and CDR2 as LQKENI. DNA for the CDR3: TGTGCCAGCTCACCACCCGGGGAGGGTGGTAACTATGGCTACACCTTC. Residues: CASSPPGEGGNYGYTF. Based on the CDR3 plus reference TRBV18 and TRBJ1-2, the full variable domain is NAGVMQNPRHLVRRRGQEARLRCSPMKGHSHVYWYRQLPEEGLKFMVYLQKENIIDESGMPKERFSAEFPKEGPSILRIQQVVRGDSAAYFCASSPPGEGGNYGYTFGSGTRLTVV.

The chain carries TRBV3-1 (or the pseudogene TRBV3-2) and TRBJ2-1; 8 bases fit TRBD2. Germline V lookup: CDR1 LGHDT, CDR2 YNNKEL (reference sequence). With 0 bases clipped from V and 6 bases from J, the junction kept 7 bases outside the gene matches. The CDR3 consists of 16 residues. CDR3 sequence: CASSQDPGGAVNEQFF. CDR3 DNA: TGTGCCAGCAGCCAAGATCCCGGGGGGGCGGTCAATGAGCAGTTCTTC.

The chain recombines TRBV20-1 with TRBJ2-6, with D hard to call. The CDR3 is made up of 16 amino acids. The V and J ends lost 3 bases and 0 bases respectively, with 12 bases between them. Germline assignment: CDR1 DFQATT and CDR2 SNEGSKA (reference sequence). The CDR3 region is CSASPGPSSGANVLTF. The CDR3 DNA follows: TGCAGTGCTAGTCCGGGTCCAAGCTCTGGGGCCAACGTCCTGACTTTC.

The gene calls are TRBV6-1 and TRBJ2-3; 13 positions agree with TRBD2. Germline CDR1 reads MNHNS; CDR2 reads SASEGT. The CDR3 has 16 amino acids. Trimming at V came to 4 bases and at J to 4 bases, leaving 5 bases not matched to a gene. DNA of the CDR3: TGTGCCAGCAGTGTCCAGACTAGCGGGAGGCCAGATACGCAGTATTTT. This sequence encodes CASSVQTSGRPDTQYF.

The chain carries TRBV6-2 or TRBV6-3 and TRBJ1-5, with a tentative D call TRBD1 (6 bases). Germline CDR1 reads MNHEY; CDR2 reads SVGEGT. The CDR3 is made up of 14 amino acids. V was trimmed by 2 bases and J by 6 bases, leaving 11 bases between them. CDR3 coding DNA: TGTGCCAGCAGTTACGCTATACAGGGTCAGCCCCAGCATTTT. Translated: CASSYAIQGQPQHF.

The chain couples TRBV7-3 to TRBJ2-5, with a possible D match to TRBD1 (6 bases). The CDR3 runs 13 residues. V was shortened by 5 bases and J by 9 bases, with 16 bases between the two germline ends. Germline V gene data show CDR1 as SGHTA and CDR2 as FQGTGA. The CDR3 reads CASSPGVYSPQYF. The DNA of the CDR3 is TGTGCCAGCAGCCCAGGGGTTTATTCGCCCCAGTACTTC.

The chain couples TRBV6-5 to TRBJ1-2; D is perhaps TRBD1 (6 bases). Germline CDR1 reads MNHEY; CDR2 reads SVGAGI. With 11 bases removed from V and 8 bases from J, the gap between germline ends came to 24 bases. CDR3 length equals 14 residues. Here the CDR3 DNA reads TGTGCCTCAACGAGGGACACTTCCCTCCAGGGCTACACCTTC. This gives the protein CASTRDTSLQGYTF.

The rearrangement links TRBV28 to TRBJ2-1; 7 bases line up with TRBD1. The CDR3 has 16 residues. V shed 5 bases, J shed 1 base, and the junction held 8 bases outside the gene matches. In germline, CDR1 is MDHEN, CDR2 SYDVKM. The CDR3 is CASSPTGTVSYNEQFF. As DNA, the CDR3 is TGTGCCAGCAGTCCGACCGGGACAGTATCCTACAATGAGCAGTTCTTC.

The rearrangement links TRBV5-1 to TRBJ1-4, with unresolved D. This CDR3 region has 18 residues. Germline assignment: CDR1 SGHRS and CDR2 YFSETQ. The V and J ends lost 0 bases and 3 bases respectively, with 18 bases between them. CDR3 region: CASSLDSLRGKPNEKLFF. For the CDR3, the DNA is TGCGCCAGCAGCTTGGACAGTTTGCGGGGTAAACCTAATGAAAAACTGTTTTTT.

The J gene is TRBJ1-1, the V gene TRBV19; 7 positions agree with TRBD1. This CDR3 is built from 15 residues. Looked up from germline, CDR1 is LNHDA and CDR2 is SQIVND (reference sequence). V shed 6 bases, J shed 3 bases, and the junction held 10 bases outside the gene matches. Written as DNA, the CDR3 is TGTGCCAGTAGACCCAGGGGGGTATTATACACTGAAGCTTTCTTT. This encodes CASRPRGVLYTEAFF.

The CDR3 sequence: CASRDRTSGEEEQYF. The CDR3 bases are TGTGCCAGCAGAGATCGGACTAGCGGGGAAGAAGAGCAGTACTTC. V is TRBV2 and J is TRBJ2-7, with TRBD2 matching 12 bases. This CDR3 region has 15 residues. Losses at the gene ends were 6 bases for V and 7 bases for J; bases not matched to a gene: 10. From germline, CDR1 is SNHLY and CDR2 FYNNEI.

The gene calls are TRBV15 and TRBJ1-5; TRBD1 matches 8 bases. V was clipped by 5 bases and J by 9 bases; unmatched bases: 12. The CDR3 runs to 15 residues. Germline loops: CDR1 LNHNV, CDR2 YYDKDF (reference sequence). The DNA of the CDR3 is TGTGCCACCAGCGGATACAGGGGGTCGGGGTGGCCCCAGCATTTT. It codes for CATSGYRGSGWPQHF.

The V call is TRBV6-2 or TRBV6-3, the J call TRBJ1-2; possible D gene TRBD1, 6 bases. Between the trimmed V and J ends, which lost 4 bases and 4 bases, there was a span of 16 bases. The germline V gene has CDR1 MNHEY and CDR2 SVGEGT. The CDR3 is 15 amino acids. The CDR3 nucleotides are TGTGCCAGCAGTTCGGACAGCCGGCCCCCCTATGGCTACACCTTC. This gives the protein CASSSDSRPPYGYTF.

The V call is TRBV7-9, the J call TRBJ1-1; D is perhaps TRBD1 (6 bases). The CDR3 loop spans 14 amino acids. The germline V gene has CDR1 SEHNR and CDR2 FQNEAQ (reference sequence). Between the trimmed V and J ends, which lost 5 bases and 4 bases, there was a span of 14 bases. DNA for the CDR3: TGTGCCAGCAGCAAAACAGGGATGGTCACTGAAGCTTTCTTT. Encoded protein: CASSKTGMVTEAFF.

Worth noting for this clone: Other nucleotide sequences in the sample specify the same CDR3. The V call is TRBV28, the J call TRBJ2-7, with TRBD1 identical over 7 bases. Germline V CDR1 and CDR2: MDHEN, SYDVKM. The CDR3 has 13 amino acids. Trimming at V came to 3 bases and at J to 3 bases, leaving 2 bases not matched to a gene. The DNA for the CDR3 is TGTGCCAGCAGTTTCCGGGACAGCTACGAGCAGTACTTC. Protein sequence: CASSFRDSYEQYF.

The chain links TRBV4-3 to TRBJ2-7; 8 bases align to TRBD2. Germline V gene data show CDR1 as LGHNA and CDR2 as YSLEER. The CDR3 is 17 amino acids. Trimming took 0 bases from V and 0 from J; bases not matched to a gene: 7. CDR3: CASSQDHKTSVSYEQYF. The CDR3 DNA is TGCGCCAGCAGCCAAGACCATAAGACTAGCGTCTCCTACGAGCAGTACTTC.

V and J are TRBV16 and TRBJ1-1; no clear D gene. The CDR3 loop spans 15 amino acids. CDR1 is KGHSY, CDR2 FQNENV, per germline. V lost 1 base to trimming and J lost 0 bases, with 9 bases between them. The CDR3 loop is CASSQLRSMNTEAFF. The DNA for the CDR3 is TGTGCCAGCAGCCAATTGAGGTCCATGAACACTGAAGCTTTCTTT.

The chain employs TRBV6-5 and TRBJ2-3, with 12 bases fitting TRBD2. This CDR3 contains 16 residues. J was trimmed by 2 bases and V by 2 bases; bases with no gene match: 2. The germline V gene encodes CDR1 MNHEY and CDR2 SVGAGI. CDR3 sequence (DNA): TGTGCCAGCAGTTACCGGACTAGCGGGACCACAGATACGCAGTATTTT. This codes for CASSYRTSGTTDTQYF.

This rearrangement joins TRBV6-2 or TRBV6-3 to TRBJ2-7; 7 bases map to TRBD2. There are 17 residues in the CDR3. CDR1 MNHEY and CDR2 SVGEGT come from the germline V gene. V was clipped by 5 bases and J by 4 bases; unmatched bases: 17. DNA of the CDR3: TGTGCCAGCAGTACAACGGCCAGGGCTAGCGGCCCATACGAGCAGTACTTC. Translated: CASSTTARASGPYEQYF.

The rearrangement joins TRBV6-5 to TRBJ1-1; 12 bases are shared with TRBD1. The germline gives CDR1 MNHEY, CDR2 SVGAGI. The CDR3 contains 16 residues. V shed 2 bases and J 5 bases; nucleotides not matched to a gene: 6. CDR3 region: CASSYRGTGGLTEAFF. The CDR3 coding sequence is TGTGCCAGCAGTTACCGAGGGACAGGGGGCTTGACTGAAGCTTTCTTT.

The chain joins TRBV28 to TRBJ2-6; 10 nucleotides line up with TRBD1. In germline, CDR1 is MDHEN, CDR2 SYDVKM. The CDR3 has 18 amino acids. J gave up 2 bases and V 6 bases, and 10 bases lay outside the gene matches. The CDR3 DNA reads as TGTGCCAGCAGCAAACCGGGACAGGGGTTTCCTGGGGCCAACGTCCTGACTTTC. It encodes CASSKPGQGFPGANVLTF. The full variable domain, with the rest looked up from reference TRBV28 and TRBJ2-6, is DVKVTQSSRYLVKRTGEKVFLECVQDMDHENMFWYRQDPGLGLRLIYFSYDVKMKEKGDIPEGYSVSREKKERFSLILESASTNQTSMYLCASSKPGQGFPGANVLTFGAGSRLTVL.

The rearrangement uses TRBV19 and TRBJ1-1; D is perhaps TRBD1 (6 bases). CDR3 size: 13 residues. V was trimmed by 10 bases and J by 0 bases, leaving 12 bases between them. Germline loops: CDR1 LNHDA, CDR2 SQIVND (reference sequence). CDR3 loop: CAIRDTLNTEAFF. The CDR3, as DNA: TGTGCCATCCGGGACACCTTGAACACTGAAGCTTTCTTT. Full variable domain (remainder filled in from reference TRBV19 and TRBJ1-1): DGGITQSPKYLFRKEGQNVTLSCEQNLNHDAMYWYRQDPGQGLRLIYYSQIVNDFQKGDIAEGYSVSREKKESFPLTVTSAQKNPTAFYLCAIRDTLNTEAFFGQGTRLTVV.

The chain employs TRBV4-2 and TRBJ2-3, with a tentative D call TRBD2 (5 bases). Germline CDR1 is LGHNA and CDR2 is YNFKEQ. The CDR3 is 15 amino acids. V lost 0 bases to trimming and J lost 2 bases, with 9 bases between them. The CDR3 region has the DNA TGTGCCAGCAGCCAAGAGCGAGGGATCACAGATACGCAGTATTTT. Translated, it gives CASSQERGITDTQYF.

The chain employs TRBV5-1 and TRBJ2-3, with D possibly being TRBD2 (5 bases). The ends were cut back, 2 bases at V and 1 base at J, with 14 bases in the middle. Germline V gene data show CDR1 as SGHRS and CDR2 as YFSETQ. The CDR3 runs 16 residues. CDR3 region: CASSFEREGGTDTQYF. The CDR3 DNA is TGCGCCAGCAGCTTCGAGAGGGAAGGAGGCACAGATACGCAGTATTTT. The variable domain in full, completed from reference TRBV5-1 and TRBJ2-3, reads KAGVTQTPRYLIKTRGQQVTLSCSPISGHRSVSWYQQTPGQGLQFLFEYFSETQRNKGNFPGRFSGRQFSNSRSEMNVSTLELGDSALYLCASSFEREGGTDTQYFGPGTRLTVL.

In this sample, this clone turned up once. V usage is TRBV19 and J usage is TRBJ2-7, with 10 bases aligning to TRBD1. This CDR3 contains 14 residues. V trimming: 7 bases; J trimming: 6 bases; junction bases outside the gene matches: 9. The germline V gene has CDR1 LNHDA and CDR2 SQIVND (reference sequence). Here the CDR3 reads CASKDDRGLSEQYF. Here the CDR3 DNA reads TGTGCCAGTAAGGACGACAGGGGGCTTAGCGAGCAGTACTTC.